This T cell receptor beta chain was documented in a study of blood T cells in healthy people across ages (dated by TCRdb to the mid-2010s). Describing the broader study: Template switching captured roughly one uniquely barcoded TCR beta cDNA molecule per two T cells in model experiments. Using the same blood draw, the study looked at two additional independent replicas of 1 million unique cDNA reads for two donors, one aged 18 to 29 and the other aged 80 or older. The study measured age-related changes in TCR beta repertoire diversity using deep sequencing normalized with unique cDNA molecular identifiers. To avoid experimental bias, donors of different ages were distributed randomly across sequencing lanes. The donors were divided into four age groups: young (average around 17 years), middle-aged (approximately 41), aged (approximately 62) and long-lived (more than 75). What the authors observed across the whole study: A strong correlation was found between observed TCR beta diversity and the percentage of naive T cells measured by flow cytometry. Conclusive comparison of naive and antigen-experienced compartments was prevented by the profiling of bulk unsorted PBMCs. As age increased, observed TCR beta diversity per million T cells dropped in a roughly linear way, and a significant reduction was already evident by age about 40. Total diversity estimates from one million sequenced T cells were considered lower bounds and underestimates. Compared with the aged group, the long-lived group had more naive CD4+ T cells, fewer expanded clones and increased TCR diversity, a pattern suggesting age selection. Because donor CMV infection status was unknown, age-related changes in expanded clonotypes were potentially confounded.

Of note for this clonotype: The target of this receptor is not known. It has no much larger one-base neighbor in the sample; base qualities were not kept.

Libraries were prepared through 5' RACE. Sequencing was carried out with an Illumina HiSeq 2500. A second PCR of roughly 7 to 12 cycles was run with a J-beta primer mix and a sample-barcoded 5' primer. A template-switch 5' adaptor carrying 12 random nucleotides introduced a unique molecular identifier onto each TCR beta cDNA molecule. Each sample yielded at least 2.5 million CDR3-containing paired-end reads. All of the RNA was converted into first-strand cDNA using the Mint cDNA synthesis kit, with a TRBC-specific oligonucleotide serving as the primer. All cDNA was treated with uracil-DNA glycosylase and then went through a first 18-cycle PCR with the universal primers M1SS and BC2_uni_R. The published analysis was carried out like this. For normalization, 1 million high-quality reads, each with a distinct molecular identifier, were randomly selected from each sample. Instead of being binned into consensus sequences, reads that shared molecular identifiers were thrown out. MiTCR, set to a Q25 quality threshold and the strictest error-elimination algorithm, was used for CDR3 identification, clonotype clustering and error correction. A nonparametric unseen species model with Euler transformation was used to estimate lower-bound total TCR beta diversity. Starting from the raw public reads, TCRdb applied fastp trimming at Q25, assembled clones with MiXCR and retained in-frame beta chains. Every entry covers one CDR3 protein and lists the most common genes and DNA from its rows. These V and J calls are TCRdb output, not the study's own analysis. This sample gives roughly 650,000 distinct CDR3 sequences in total; roughly 30% of them show up just once. The top ten hold approximately 15% of the sample.

Systemically healthy Caucasian individuals from Russia, 39 in total and aged roughly 6 to 100 years, were included as donors. About 10 milliliters of peripheral blood were collected from each donor into EDTA-treated Vacutainer tubes. PBMCs were isolated by Ficoll-Paque density-gradient centrifugation, with at least 7 million obtained per sample. Trizol reagent was used to extract total RNA from the PBMCs, yielding at least 5.5 micrograms per sample. Naive CD45RAhigh/CD27high T cell percentages were measured by flow cytometry on a PBMC aliquot from every donor. From the cysteine through the phenylalanine, the CDR3 covers 15 amino acids. Solely the CDR3 DNA is kept, with 45 bases framed from the first base. Relative to germline, V is 6 bases shorter and J is 3 bases shorter, with 18 bases between their ends. From a lookup of the germline V gene (reference sequence), CDR1 and CDR2 are DFQATT and SNEGSKA.

Sequenced: blood. Here the chain combines TRBV20-1 and TRBJ1-5, with a weak D call of TRBD1 (6 bases match). The TCR originated in a woman older than 75 in good health. Donor details come from another sample of the same person, matched by shared clones. The encoded CDR3 is CSAQKIRDTNQPQHF. The sequence in DNA is TGCAGTGCGCAAAAGATCCGGGACACCAATCAGCCCCAGCATTTT.